This entry concerns a single T cell receptor beta chain. Germline V gives CDR1 MDHEN, CDR2 SYDVKM. The CDR3 consists of 14 residues. J was trimmed by 3 bases and V by 4 bases; bases with no gene match: 5. This sample was taken from a study of shared clonotypes between healthy human individuals. Method: immunoSEQ multiplex PCR; TCRdb's copy keeps in-frame clones and lacks some. The sample gives 2 million or so clones, 85% to 95% of which show up once; 0.1% to 0.15% is in the top ten. Sequences were obtained from naive CD4+ T cells sorted from blood. Subset given: CD45RA+ positively selected. This clonotype originated in a man younger than 35 in good health. The chain uses TRBV28 and TRBJ1-2, with 7 bases aligning to TRBD1. The CDR3 is CASSSPGGDYGYTF. In DNA, the CDR3 is TGTGCCAGCAGTTCCCCAGGGGGTGACTATGGCTACACCTTC.